Shown below are 9 T cell receptor beta chains from a single sample sequenced in a study of T cell responses to AZD1222 COVID-19 vaccine. Some clones are missing from TCRdb's copy, which holds only in-frame ones; the method was immunoSEQ multiplex PCR. The sample yields fewer than 90,000 clones, more than 70% seen once. The source material was peripheral blood, sampled 28 days after the second AZD1222 dose. These TCRs come from an adult who received the AZD1222 COVID-19 vaccine.

The chain recombines TRBV9 with TRBJ2-2, with no clear D. This CDR3 has 13 residues. The germline CDR1 and CDR2 sequences are SGDLS and YYNGEE. V was clipped by 4 bases and J by 6 bases, with 10 bases between them. The CDR3 nucleotides are TGTGCCAGCAGCCCAGACTTTCCCGGGGAGCTGTTTTTT. It encodes CASSPDFPGELFF. The complete variable domain, with remaining parts taken from reference TRBV9 and TRBJ2-2, reads DSGVTQTPKHLITATGQRVTLRCSPRSGDLSVYWYQQSLDQGLQFLIQYYNGEERAKGNILERFSAQQFPDLHSELNLSSLELGDSALYFCASSPDFPGELFFGEGSRLTVL.

The genes are TRBV10-3 and TRBJ2-1; 8 bases match TRBD1. CDR1 ENHRY and CDR2 SYGVKD come from the germline V gene. The junction had 2 bases not matched to a gene; V was cut back by 6 bases and J by 1 base. The CDR3 is made up of 14 amino acids. CDR3 residues: CAIRDRDSYNEQFF. In nucleotides, the CDR3 is TGTGCCATCAGGGACAGGGATTCCTACAATGAGCAGTTCTTC.

The rearrangement uses TRBV6-4 and TRBJ1-1; the D is unclear. Deletions cut 0 bases from V and 1 base from J, with 9 bases between. CDR1 and CDR2 (germline): MRHNA, SNTAGT. The CDR3 runs 15 residues. CDR3 nucleotide sequence: TGTGCCAGCAGTGACTCGCGGCGGGGGAACACTGAAGCTTTCTTT. Translating gives CASSDSRRGNTEAFF.

In this sample, this clone turned up once. The V gene is TRBV7-9, the J gene TRBJ1-2; D ambiguous. V lost 5 bases and J lost 0, with 13 bases in between. Germline CDR1 and CDR2: SEHNR and FQNEAQ (reference sequence). CDR3 length equals 15 residues. The CDR3 protein is CASSLLGGPNYGYTF. The CDR3 nucleotides read TGTGCCAGCAGCCTTCTTGGAGGGCCTAACTATGGCTACACCTTC.

The gene calls are TRBV29-1 and TRBJ2-7, with TRBD1 matching over 7 bases. Looked up from germline, CDR1 is SQVTM and CDR2 is ANQGSEA. The CDR3 covers 14 residues. V trimming: 5 bases; J trimming: 5 bases; junction bases outside the gene matches: 12. CDR3 nucleotide sequence: TGCAGCGTTCCCTCGTCGGGACAGTCGGACGAGCAGTACTTC. This codes for CSVPSSGQSDEQYF.

J is TRBJ1-3 and V is TRBV18, with TRBD1 as a possible D gene (6 bases). The CDR3 spans 16 residues. V was trimmed by 0 bases and J by 4 bases, leaving 13 bases between them. CDR1 KGHSH and CDR2 LQKENI come from the germline V gene. The CDR3 loop reads CASSPPTGAAGNTIYF. In nucleotides, the CDR3 is TGTGCCAGCTCACCACCGACGGGGGCCGCCGGAAACACCATATATTTT.

This chain links TRBV7-8 with TRBJ2-7; D gene ambiguous. CDR3 length: 15 amino acids. Trimming took 0 bases from V and 6 from J, leaving 15 bases between them. Germline values: CDR1 SGHVS, CDR2 FQNEAQ. CDR3 region: CASSLAKGIASEQYF. The CDR3 nucleotides read TGTGCCAGCAGCTTAGCGAAAGGGATTGCCTCCGAGCAGTACTTC.

CDR3 sequence (DNA): TGTGCCACCAGCAGAGATCTAAGCGGGAGGATCCCCAATGAGCAGTTCTTC. Residues: CATSRDLSGRIPNEQFF. The V call is TRBV15, the J call TRBJ2-1, with TRBD2 identical over 9 bases. Per the germline V gene, CDR1 is LNHNV and CDR2 is YYDKDF (reference sequence). The CDR3 has 17 residues. V lost 0 bases to trimming and J lost 6 bases; unmatched junction nucleotides: 9. The full variable domain, in which reference TRBV15 and TRBJ2-1 provide the parts outside the CDR3, is DAMVIQNPRYQVTQFGKPVTLSCSQTLNHNVMYWYQQKSSQAPKLLFHYYDKDFNNEADTPDNFQSRRPNTSFCFLDIRSPGLGDTAMYLCATSRDLSGRIPNEQFFGPGTRLTVL.

The rearrangement joins TRBV10-2 to TRBJ1-1, with a possible D match to TRBD1 (5 bases). Trimming left V 2 bases short and J 2 bases short, with 9 bases between. CDR3 length equals 14 residues. Looked up from germline, CDR1 is WSHSY and CDR2 is SAAADI. In DNA, the CDR3 is TGCGCCAGCAGTGAGATGGGGCCAAACACTGAAGCTTTCTTT. Protein: CASSEMGPNTEAFF.